The 30 T cell receptor beta chains listed next were all sequenced from one sample in a study of T cell responses to AZD1222 COVID-19 vaccine. Clones were read by immunoSEQ multiplex PCR, and TCRdb kept only the in-frame ones, dropping some. The data contain 250,000 to 300,000 clones, around 92% of them singletons. The input for sequencing was peripheral blood, taken 28 days after the second AZD1222 dose. These receptors were collected from an adult who received the AZD1222 COVID-19 vaccine.

This clone was found once. The chain uses TRBV2 and TRBJ2-1; D is perhaps TRBD1 (6 bases). Germline V gene data show CDR1 as SNHLY and CDR2 as FYNNEI. V lost 4 bases to trimming and J lost 0 bases, with 16 bases between them. The CDR3 consists of 17 residues. CDR3 residues: CASSGLRGSSSYNEQFF. The CDR3, as DNA: TGTGCCAGCAGTGGGTTGAGGGGGTCGAGCTCCTACAATGAGCAGTTCTTC.

The J gene is TRBJ2-5, the V gene TRBV6-5, with 7 bases fitting TRBD2. The V gene's germline CDR1 is MNHEY and CDR2 SVGAGI. J was trimmed by 4 bases and V by 4 bases; bases with no gene match: 9. The CDR3 contains 15 residues. Here the CDR3 reads CASSSFGGSGETQYF. In nucleotides, the CDR3 is TGTGCCAGCAGTTCATTTGGCGGGAGCGGAGAGACCCAGTACTTC.

This sequence joins TRBV3-1 (or the pseudogene TRBV3-2) and TRBJ1-1; TRBD1 matches 7 bases. V was pared by 4 bases and J by 3 bases, with 8 bases of the junction left unmatched. The CDR3 loop spans 15 amino acids. Germline lookup yields CDR1 LGHDT and CDR2 YNNKEL (reference sequence). CDR3 in DNA: TGTGCCAGCAGCCCTCGGGCCCAGGGGGACACTGAAGCTTTCTTT. Translating gives CASSPRAQGDTEAFF.

This chain links TRBV6-5 with TRBJ1-2; possibly TRBD1 for D (5 bases). V lost 1 base and J lost 8, with 11 bases in between. This CDR3 has 13 residues. Per germline, CDR1 MNHEY and CDR2 SVGAGI. As DNA, the CDR3 is TGTGCCAGCAGTTACTTTTTGGGGGGAGGCTACACCTTC. Amino acid sequence: CASSYFLGGGYTF.

The rearrangement joins TRBV30 to TRBJ1-2, with D perhaps TRBD1 (5 bases). This CDR3 region has 13 residues. CDR1 is GTSNPN, CDR2 SVGIG, per germline (reference sequence). Between the trimmed V and J ends, which lost 0 bases and 5 bases, there was a span of 10 bases. The CDR3 loop is CAWSVDTRYGYTF. The CDR3 bases are TGTGCCTGGAGTGTGGACACACGATATGGCTACACCTTC. The full variable domain, its missing parts supplied by reference TRBV30 and TRBJ1-2, is SQTIHQWPATLVQPVGSPLSLECTVEGTSNPNLYWYRQAAGRGLQLLFYSVGIGQISSEVPQNLSASRPQDRQFILSSKKLLLSDSGFYLCAWSVDTRYGYTFGSGTRLTVV.

The chain employs TRBV19 and TRBJ2-6; 12 bases line up with TRBD2. This CDR3 is 18 amino acids long. V shed 1 base and J 2 bases; nucleotides not matched to a gene: 3. The germline V gene encodes CDR1 LNHDA and CDR2 SQIVND (reference sequence). This CDR3 reads CASSIGTSGMAGANVLTF. CDR3 in DNA: TGTGCCAGTAGTATAGGGACTAGCGGGATGGCTGGGGCCAACGTCCTGACTTTC.

The V and J genes are TRBV6-5 and TRBJ2-2; a possible D gene is TRBD1 (6 bases). The ends were cut back, 6 bases at V and 4 bases at J, with 12 bases in the middle. Germline loops: CDR1 MNHEY, CDR2 SVGAGI. The CDR3 extends over 14 amino acids. The CDR3: CASRHRDGTGELFF. In nucleotides, the CDR3 is TGTGCCAGCAGACACAGGGACGGCACCGGGGAGCTGTTTTTT.

The genes are TRBV3-1 (or the pseudogene TRBV3-2) and TRBJ2-7, with D possibly being TRBD2 (5 bases). Germline CDR1 LGHDT, CDR2 YNNKEL (reference sequence). This CDR3 region has 16 residues. V shed 3 bases and J shed 2 bases, with 17 bases lying between them. CDR3 DNA sequence: TGTGCCAGCAGCCACGAGTTAACTAGTTCCCCCTACGAGCAGTACTTC. It codes for CASSHELTSSPYEQYF.

The chain has TRBV10-1 and TRBJ2-3; D is unresolved. Germline V gene lookup returns CDR1 WNHNN and CDR2 SYGVQD (reference sequence). The CDR3 runs to 17 residues. Trimming removed 4 bases at V and 0 bases at J, with 17 bases between. CDR3 loop: CASSGKGILASTDTQYF. CDR3 nucleotides: TGCGCCAGCAGTGGGAAAGGGATCCTTGCTAGCACAGATACGCAGTATTTT.

The genes are TRBV7-9 and TRBJ1-2; weak D call: TRBD1 (5 bases). Germline V lookup: CDR1 SEHNR, CDR2 FQNEAQ (reference sequence). The CDR3 runs 17 residues. Trimming removed 5 bases from V and 0 bases from J, with 19 bases in between. CDR3 in amino acids: CASSPRAGYGANYGYTF. The CDR3 DNA reads as TGTGCCAGCAGCCCGAGGGCAGGGTATGGAGCTAACTATGGCTACACCTTC.

This chain joins TRBV7-2 and TRBJ1-3; no firm D call. V lost 2 bases and J lost 3, with 11 bases in between. The CDR3 totals 15 residues. Germline V gene sequence: CDR1 SGHTA, CDR2 FQGNSA. DNA of the CDR3: TGTGCCAGCAGCTTACTCCTGCAGTATGGAAACACCATATATTTT. Protein: CASSLLLQYGNTIYF.

This chain connects TRBV4-1 to TRBJ2-5, with TRBD2 as a possible D gene (6 bases). The CDR3 has 13 residues. Trimming took off 3 bases at V and 5 bases at J, with 10 bases between the two ends. Germline CDR1 reads MGHRA; CDR2 reads YSYEKL. CDR3 sequence: CASSQAGTETQYF. The CDR3, as DNA: TGCGCCAGCAGCCAGGCGGGGACGGAGACCCAGTACTTC.

The V call is TRBV28, the J call TRBJ1-1, with D tentatively TRBD1 (5 bases). Germline CDR1 MDHEN, CDR2 SYDVKM. The CDR3 totals 15 residues. V was shortened by 4 bases and J by 1 base, with 13 bases between the two germline ends. For the CDR3, the DNA is TGTGCCAGCAGTTCTCCCACAGGAAGGAACACTGAAGCTTTCTTT. It codes for CASSSPTGRNTEAFF. The full variable domain, its missing parts supplied by reference TRBV28 and TRBJ1-1, is DVKVTQSSRYLVKRTGEKVFLECVQDMDHENMFWYRQDPGLGLRLIYFSYDVKMKEKGDIPEGYSVSREKKERFSLILESASTNQTSMYLCASSSPTGRNTEAFFGQGTRLTVV.

CDR3 nucleotide sequence: TGTGCCAGCAGGGGATTGTATGAGACCCAGTACTTC. It specifies CASRGLYETQYF. The chain carries TRBV2 and TRBJ2-5, with D uncertain. CDR3 length: 12 residues. Trimming removed 6 bases at V and 5 bases at J, with 10 bases between. Germline CDR1 reads SNHLY; CDR2 reads FYNNEI.

Concerning this clone: Other DNA sequences from this sample encode an identical CDR3 as well. The V call is TRBV14, the J call TRBJ1-2; D is undetermined. This CDR3 is built from 13 residues. Between the trimmed V and J ends, which lost 0 bases and 5 bases, there was a span of 7 bases. The V gene's germline CDR1 is SGHDN and CDR2 FVKESK. CDR3 DNA sequence: TGTGCCAGCAGCCAAGATTTGGGGTATGGCTACACCTTC. Amino acid sequence: CASSQDLGYGYTF.

Regarding this clone: Within the sample, other DNA sequences also encode this same CDR3. The chain combines TRBV5-4 with TRBJ2-5; unclear D gene. V was clipped by 0 bases and J by 2 bases, with 5 bases between them. Germline loops: CDR1 SGHNT, CDR2 YYREEE (reference sequence). The CDR3 totals 13 residues. CDR3 residues: CASSLGRQETQYF. DNA of the CDR3: TGTGCCAGCAGCTTGGGCAGACAAGAGACCCAGTACTTC.

This clone was seen once. This chain connects TRBV29-1 to TRBJ1-1; D is perhaps TRBD1 (6 bases). The CDR3 has 12 residues. In germline, CDR1 is SQVTM, CDR2 ANQGSEA. V was clipped by 7 bases and J by 1 base, with 10 bases between them. The CDR3 is CSGLTGNTEAFF. The CDR3 nucleotides read TGCAGCGGGCTGACAGGGAACACTGAAGCTTTCTTT.

The chain links TRBV2 to TRBJ2-7; maybe TRBD2 (6 bases). V dropped 3 bases and J dropped 6 bases, with 15 bases sitting between them. CDR1 and CDR2 (germline): SNHLY, FYNNEI. CDR3 length: 14 residues. CDR3 protein: CASSDGQGGSEQYF. In DNA, the CDR3 is TGTGCCAGCAGTGATGGCCAAGGAGGGAGCGAGCAGTACTTC.

The rearrangement uses TRBV30 and TRBJ1-3; no definite D call. The CDR3 has 15 residues. CDR1 GTSNPN and CDR2 SVGIG come from the germline V gene (reference sequence). The V and J ends lost 0 bases and 0 bases respectively, with 9 bases between them. In nucleotides, the CDR3 is TGTGCCTGGAGTGTCTCCAGTAACTCTGGAAACACCATATATTTT. This sequence encodes CAWSVSSNSGNTIYF.

This rearrangement joins TRBV24-1 to TRBJ1-1; no definite D call. The CDR3 extends over 11 amino acids. CDR1 is KGHDR, CDR2 SFDVKD, per germline. Deletions cut 10 bases from V and 4 bases from J, with 9 bases between. CDR3 sequence: CATTAGTEAFF. The CDR3 DNA is TGTGCCACTACTGCGGGCACTGAAGCTTTCTTT.

This clone occurred once. The J gene is TRBJ2-2, the V gene TRBV9, with TRBD2 matching 8 bases. Germline trimming cut 4 bases from V and 5 bases from J; bases unmatched to any gene: 7. In germline, CDR1 is SGDLS, CDR2 YYNGEE. The CDR3 is made up of 15 amino acids. The CDR3 protein is CASSPRGGVTGELFF. The CDR3 nucleotides are TGTGCCAGCAGCCCCCGGGGGGGAGTGACCGGGGAGCTGTTTTTT.

The chain carries TRBV27 and TRBJ2-3; D is ambiguous. Trimming shortened V by 7 bases and J by 10 bases, and 24 bases separated the two germline ends. The CDR3 consists of 15 residues. The germline CDR1 and CDR2 sequences are MNHEY and SMNVEV (reference sequence). The DNA for the CDR3 is TGTGCCAGCACCCCTTCACCCGGGTCGTACTACCCGCAGTATTTT. Encoded protein: CASTPSPGSYYPQYF.

The chain employs TRBV7-2 and TRBJ1-1; possibly TRBD1 for D (6 bases). Germline V gene sequence: CDR1 SGHTA, CDR2 FQGNSA. V was clipped by 5 bases and J by 0 bases, with 16 bases between them. This CDR3 spans 16 amino acids. CDR3: CASSPRTELMNTEAFF. CDR3 nucleotides: TGTGCCAGCAGCCCCCGGACAGAGCTAATGAACACTGAAGCTTTCTTT.

This clone has more than one count but fewer than ten. The rearrangement joins TRBV7-9 to TRBJ2-4, with 9 nucleotides matching TRBD1. This CDR3 has 14 amino acids. V gave up 0 bases and J gave up 8 bases; unmatched junction bases: 2. Germline CDR1 is SEHNR and CDR2 is FQNEAQ (reference sequence). The CDR3 region has the DNA TGTGCCAGCAGCTTAGCGGGGACAGGGCACATTCAGTACTTC. Its protein is CASSLAGTGHIQYF.

The rearrangement links TRBV5-1 to TRBJ2-6, with D possibly matching TRBD1 (6 bases). The CDR3 is made up of 14 amino acids. Germline values: CDR1 SGHRS, CDR2 YFSETQ. Trimming shortened V by 7 bases and J by 2 bases, and 10 bases separated the two germline ends. The CDR3 protein is CASGTGPGANVLTF. The CDR3 DNA follows: TGCGCCAGCGGAACAGGGCCTGGGGCCAACGTCCTGACTTTC.

The rearrangement joins TRBV7-8 to TRBJ2-5; D might be TRBD1 or TRBD2, each matching 7 bases. V lost 0 bases and J lost 7, with 24 bases in between. Germline CDR1 and CDR2: SGHVS and FQNEAQ. The CDR3 contains 18 residues. DNA for the CDR3: TGTGCCAGCAGCTTAGCGGGGGGGGACAGCCTCACCTTGAGGACCCAGTACTTC. Protein sequence: CASSLAGGDSLTLRTQYF. Filled out from reference TRBV7-8 and TRBJ2-5, the complete variable domain reads GAGVSQSPRYKVAKRGQDVALRCDPISGHVSLFWYQQALGQGPEFLTYFQNEAQLDKSGLPSDRFFAERPEGSVSTLKIQRTQQEDSAVYLCASSLAGGDSLTLRTQYFGPGTRLLVL.

The chain has TRBV11-2 and TRBJ2-5; 7 bases fit TRBD1. Per germline, CDR1 SGHAT and CDR2 FQNNGV. The ends lost 5 bases at V and 5 bases at J; junction bases unmatched: 8. The CDR3 is made up of 14 amino acids. The DNA for the CDR3 is TGTGCCAGCAGCCGATACAGGGGCCAGGAGACCCAGTACTTC. Its protein product is CASSRYRGQETQYF.

The rearrangement links TRBV19 to TRBJ1-6, with a tentative D call TRBD1 (5 bases). This CDR3 is built from 14 residues. Looked up from germline, CDR1 is LNHDA and CDR2 is SQIVND (reference sequence). V was trimmed by 6 bases and J by 8 bases, leaving 14 bases between them. The CDR3: CASRGGGPDSPLHF. CDR3 sequence (DNA): TGTGCCAGTAGGGGGGGAGGGCCGGATTCACCCCTCCACTTT.

In this sample, this clone turned up once. The chain combines TRBV5-4 with TRBJ2-2; possible D gene TRBD2, 7 bases. Germline values: CDR1 SGHNT, CDR2 YYREEE (reference sequence). The V gene lost 5 bases and the J gene lost 3 bases, with 17 bases spanning the gap. The CDR3 spans 16 residues. The CDR3 DNA reads TGTGCCAGCAGACCTAGAGGGGGGGTGGACACCGGGGAGCTGTTTTTT. Translation gives CASRPRGGVDTGELFF. The entire variable domain, with the rest obtained from reference TRBV5-4 and TRBJ2-2, is as follows: ETGVTQSPTHLIKTRGQQVTLRCSSQSGHNTVSWYQQALGQGPQFIFQYYREEENGRGNFPPRFSGLQFPNYSSELNVNALELDDSALYLCASRPRGGVDTGELFFGEGSRLTVL.

This chain joins TRBV5-1 and TRBJ1-2, with 8 bases aligning to TRBD1. CDR1 is SGHRS and CDR2 is YFSETQ in the germline V gene. With V trimmed by 4 bases and J by 4 bases, 6 bases remained unmatched. CDR3 size: 14 residues. The CDR3 region is CASSPQGAGYGYTF. Here the CDR3 DNA reads TGCGCCAGCAGCCCTCAGGGGGCTGGCTATGGCTACACCTTC.